Listed below are T cell receptor beta chains from one sample, sequenced in a study of blood T cells in healthy people across ages. One entry per CDR3 protein, called by TCRdb with MiXCR from the 5' RACE reads. Here the sample spans hundreds of thousands of distinct CDR3 sequences, around two fifths being singletons. The material sequenced was blood. All receptors derive from an elderly man in good health. Each CDR3 is given with its conserved first and last residue. A D gene is named only where the DNA matches it firmly. The listing skips clone size in some rows; elsewhere it reads once, few, many or a size class.

cdr3_aa: CSAQGGPNEKLFF
cdr3_nt: TGCAGTGCTCAAGGGGGGCCTAATGAAAAACTGTTTTTT
v_call: TRBV20-1
clone_size: few
cdr3_length: 13
j_call: TRBJ1-4
d_call: .

cdr3_aa: CASSPRQGSGANVLTF
cdr3_nt: TGTGCCAGCAGCCCCCGACAGGGCTCTGGGGCCAACGTCCTGACTTTC
v_call: TRBV7-3
clone_size: few
cdr3_length: 16
j_call: TRBJ2-6
d_call: TRBD1

cdr3_aa: CASSPIRTGGGGYTF
cdr3_nt: TGCGCCAGCAGCCCGATCCGGACAGGGGGCGGTGGCTACACCTTC
v_call: TRBV5-1
clone_size: .
cdr3_length: 15
j_call: TRBJ1-2
d_call: TRBD1

cdr3_aa: CASSHRGASDTQYF
cdr3_nt: TGTGCCAGTAGTCATCGAGGGGCGTCAGATACGCAGTATTTT
v_call: TRBV25-1
clone_size: .
cdr3_length: 14
j_call: TRBJ2-3
d_call: .

cdr3_aa: CASSHMGPRRTGELFF
cdr3_nt: TGTGCCAGCAGTCACATGGGACCCCGTCGGACCGGGGAGCTGTTTTTT
v_call: TRBV12-3/TRBV12-4
clone_size: .
cdr3_length: 16
j_call: TRBJ2-2
d_call: .

cdr3_aa: CASSQVTTEQYF
cdr3_nt: TGTGCCAGCAGCCAAGTGACTACCGAGCAGTACTTC
v_call: TRBV3-1
clone_size: few
cdr3_length: 12
j_call: TRBJ2-7
d_call: .

cdr3_aa: CASSPQTGQETQYF
cdr3_nt: TGTGCCAGCAGCCCACAGACAGGGCAAGAGACCCAGTACTTC
v_call: TRBV7-2
clone_size: few
cdr3_length: 14
j_call: TRBJ2-5
d_call: TRBD1

cdr3_aa: CSATGRTSGNYEQYF
cdr3_nt: TGCAGTGCTACAGGAAGGACTAGCGGGAACTACGAGCAGTACTTC
v_call: TRBV20-1
clone_size: .
cdr3_length: 15
j_call: TRBJ2-7
d_call: TRBD2

cdr3_aa: CASSRAQGKDTQYF
cdr3_nt: TGTGCCAGCAGCCGCGCACAGGGAAAAGATACGCAGTATTTT
v_call: TRBV3-1
clone_size: .
cdr3_length: 14
j_call: TRBJ2-3
d_call: .

cdr3_aa: CASSPRRGSGSYEQYF
cdr3_nt: TGTGCCAGCTCACCACGGCGGGGTTCGGGTTCCTACGAGCAGTACTTC
v_call: TRBV18
clone_size: few
cdr3_length: 16
j_call: TRBJ2-7
d_call: .

cdr3_aa: CSARVGSNQPQHF
cdr3_nt: TGCAGTGCTAGAGTAGGGAGCAATCAGCCCCAGCATTTT
v_call: TRBV20-1
clone_size: few
cdr3_length: 13
j_call: TRBJ1-5
d_call: .

cdr3_aa: CASSSNRGEQPQHF
cdr3_nt: TGTGCCAGCAGCTCTAACCGGGGGGAGCAGCCCCAGCATTTT
v_call: TRBV7-2
clone_size: .
cdr3_length: 14
j_call: TRBJ1-5
d_call: .

cdr3_aa: CSVGAGTYNEQFF
cdr3_nt: TGCAGCGTTGGGGCAGGAACATACAATGAGCAGTTCTTC
v_call: TRBV29-1
clone_size: many
cdr3_length: 13
j_call: TRBJ2-1
d_call: .

cdr3_aa: CASRGTDRGTEAFF
cdr3_nt: TGTGCCAGCAGGGGGACGGACAGGGGCACTGAAGCTTTCTTT
v_call: TRBV3-1
clone_size: .
cdr3_length: 14
j_call: TRBJ1-1
d_call: TRBD1

cdr3_aa: CASSLGGLNEKLFF
cdr3_nt: TGTGCCAGCAGCCTGGGAGGACTTAATGAAAAACTGTTTTTT
v_call: TRBV4-2
clone_size: few
cdr3_length: 14
j_call: TRBJ1-4
d_call: .

cdr3_aa: CSVAGTGQYEQYF
cdr3_nt: TGCAGCGTGGCCGGGACAGGGCAATACGAGCAGTACTTC
v_call: TRBV29-1
clone_size: .
cdr3_length: 13
j_call: TRBJ2-7
d_call: TRBD1

cdr3_aa: CASSPTTSGAPEQYF
cdr3_nt: TGTGCCAGCAGCCCTACCACTAGCGGGGCGCCCGAGCAGTACTTC
v_call: TRBV7-9
clone_size: few
cdr3_length: 15
j_call: TRBJ2-7
d_call: TRBD2

cdr3_aa: CASSLVSGLNEQYF
cdr3_nt: TGTGCCAGCAGCTTAGTTTCTGGGCTAAACGAGCAGTACTTC
v_call: TRBV11-2
clone_size: few
cdr3_length: 14
j_call: TRBJ2-7
d_call: .

cdr3_aa: CASRETGTGDTEAFF
cdr3_nt: TGTGCCAGCAGAGAAACCGGGACAGGGGACACTGAAGCTTTCTTT
v_call: TRBV2
clone_size: .
cdr3_length: 15
j_call: TRBJ1-1
d_call: TRBD1

cdr3_aa: CASSQGLVGETQYF
cdr3_nt: TGCGCCAGCAGCCAGGGACTAGTCGGCGAGACCCAGTACTTC
v_call: TRBV5-1
clone_size: .
cdr3_length: 14
j_call: TRBJ2-5
d_call: TRBD2

cdr3_aa: CASSLTFRGTETQYF
cdr3_nt: TGTGCCAGCAGCTTAACGTTTCGGGGTACGGAGACCCAGTACTTC
v_call: TRBV7-9
clone_size: .
cdr3_length: 15
j_call: TRBJ2-5
d_call: .

cdr3_aa: CASSRITGYPNQNTEAFF
cdr3_nt: TGTGCCAGCAGCCGGATAACAGGGTACCCAAATCAGAACACTGAAGCTTTCTTT
v_call: TRBV5-6
clone_size: .
cdr3_length: 18
j_call: TRBJ1-1
d_call: .

cdr3_aa: CASSSGQGGSGVETQYF
cdr3_nt: TGTGCCAGCAGTTCGGGACAGGGGGGAAGTGGGGTCGAGACCCAGTACTTC
v_call: TRBV12-3/TRBV12-4
clone_size: once
cdr3_length: 17
j_call: TRBJ2-5
d_call: TRBD1

cdr3_aa: CASSAASSADTQYF
cdr3_nt: TGCGCCAGCAGCGCGGCATCGTCCGCGGATACGCAGTATTTT
v_call: TRBV5-1
clone_size: .
cdr3_length: 14
j_call: TRBJ2-3
d_call: .

cdr3_aa: CSVRTGNYEQYF
cdr3_nt: TGCAGCGTACGGACAGGTAACTACGAGCAGTACTTC
v_call: TRBV29-1
clone_size: many
cdr3_length: 12
j_call: TRBJ2-7
d_call: TRBD1

cdr3_aa: CASRPTGGGTDTQYF
cdr3_nt: TGTGCCAGCAGACCGACAGGAGGAGGGACAGATACGCAGTATTTT
v_call: TRBV12-3/TRBV12-4
clone_size: few
cdr3_length: 15
j_call: TRBJ2-3
d_call: .

cdr3_aa: CASSNDGGGGGYTF
cdr3_nt: TGTGCCAGCAGCAACGACGGGGGGGGCGGAGGCTACACCTTC
v_call: TRBV7-2
clone_size: .
cdr3_length: 14
j_call: TRBJ1-2
d_call: .

cdr3_aa: CASSYQSGQGVSPLHF
cdr3_nt: TGTGCCAGCAGTTACCAGAGTGGACAGGGCGTTTCACCCCTCCACTTT
v_call: TRBV6-2/TRBV6-3
clone_size: .
cdr3_length: 16
j_call: TRBJ1-6
d_call: TRBD1

cdr3_aa: CAGSPPRAGGYTF
cdr3_nt: TGTGCCGGCTCACCACCTAGAGCGGGGGGCTACACCTTC
v_call: TRBV18
clone_size: .
cdr3_length: 13
j_call: TRBJ1-2
d_call: .

cdr3_aa: CASSPGIGMRSNTEAFF
cdr3_nt: TGTGCCAGCAGCCCCGGTATAGGGATGAGGTCCAACACTGAAGCTTTCTTT
v_call: TRBV4-2
clone_size: .
cdr3_length: 17
j_call: TRBJ1-1
d_call: .

cdr3_aa: CASRLQGRGAYEQYF
cdr3_nt: TGTGCCAGCAGGTTACAGGGAAGGGGCGCCTACGAGCAGTACTTC
v_call: TRBV12-3/TRBV12-4
clone_size: few
cdr3_length: 15
j_call: TRBJ2-7
d_call: .

cdr3_aa: CAINEGLGQPQHF
cdr3_nt: TGTGCCATCAATGAGGGATTAGGGCAGCCCCAGCATTTT
v_call: TRBV10-3
clone_size: .
cdr3_length: 13
j_call: TRBJ1-5
d_call: .

cdr3_aa: CASRRQGHTGELFF
cdr3_nt: TGTGCCAGCAGAAGGCAGGGACACACCGGGGAGCTGTTTTTT
v_call: TRBV6-1
clone_size: few
cdr3_length: 14
j_call: TRBJ2-2
d_call: .

cdr3_aa: CASSPGTSFWNEQFF
cdr3_nt: TGCGCCAGCAGCCCCGGGACTAGCTTCTGGAATGAGCAGTTCTTC
v_call: TRBV4-3
clone_size: .
cdr3_length: 15
j_call: TRBJ2-1
d_call: TRBD2

cdr3_aa: CAWSVKGGTNYGYTF
cdr3_nt: TGTGCCTGGAGTGTGAAGGGGGGCACTAACTATGGCTACACCTTC
v_call: TRBV30
clone_size: .
cdr3_length: 15
j_call: TRBJ1-2
d_call: .

cdr3_aa: CASSYAGRGNGYTF
cdr3_nt: TGTGCCAGCAGTTACGCCGGCAGAGGGAATGGCTACACCTTC
v_call: TRBV6-2/TRBV6-3
clone_size: .
cdr3_length: 14
j_call: TRBJ1-2
d_call: .

cdr3_aa: CASSLVITYNEQFF
cdr3_nt: TGTGCCAGCAGTTTAGTTATTACCTACAATGAGCAGTTCTTC
v_call: TRBV12-3/TRBV12-4
clone_size: .
cdr3_length: 14
j_call: TRBJ2-1
d_call: .

cdr3_aa: CASSPARGTEAFF
cdr3_nt: TGTGCCAGCAGTCCGGCGCGGGGCACTGAAGCTTTCTTT
v_call: TRBV12-3/TRBV12-4
clone_size: .
cdr3_length: 13
j_call: TRBJ1-1
d_call: .

cdr3_aa: CASSILPTDTQYF
cdr3_nt: TGTGCCAGCAGCATACTGCCCACAGATACGCAGTATTTT
v_call: TRBV12-3/TRBV12-4
clone_size: .
cdr3_length: 13
j_call: TRBJ2-3
d_call: .

cdr3_aa: CASSFGQGWGQETQYF
cdr3_nt: TGTGCCAGCAGCTTCGGACAGGGTTGGGGGCAAGAGACCCAGTACTTC
v_call: TRBV11-3
clone_size: .
cdr3_length: 16
j_call: TRBJ2-5
d_call: TRBD1

cdr3_aa: CSARVGQNTGELFF
cdr3_nt: TGCAGTGCTAGAGTTGGACAGAACACCGGGGAGCTGTTTTTT
v_call: TRBV20-1
clone_size: .
cdr3_length: 14
j_call: TRBJ2-2
d_call: .

cdr3_aa: CASSRSSGTDTQYF
cdr3_nt: TGTGCCAGCAGCCGCAGTAGCGGCACAGATACGCAGTATTTT
v_call: TRBV7-8
clone_size: few
cdr3_length: 14
j_call: TRBJ2-3
d_call: .

cdr3_aa: CSASSMDRSNTEAFF
cdr3_nt: TGCAGTGCTAGTAGTATGGACAGGTCGAACACTGAAGCTTTCTTT
v_call: TRBV20-1
clone_size: few
cdr3_length: 15
j_call: TRBJ1-1
d_call: TRBD1

cdr3_aa: CASSSTTGDNYGYTF
cdr3_nt: TGTGCCAGCAGCTCCACGACAGGAGATAACTATGGCTACACCTTC
v_call: TRBV5-4
clone_size: few
cdr3_length: 15
j_call: TRBJ1-2
d_call: .

cdr3_aa: CASSLRGYNEQFF
cdr3_nt: TGTGCCAGCAGTTTACGCGGATACAATGAGCAGTTCTTC
v_call: TRBV27
clone_size: many
cdr3_length: 13
j_call: TRBJ2-1
d_call: .

cdr3_aa: CASSVGGRMGETQYF
cdr3_nt: TGTGCCAGCAGCGTAGGCGGGAGGATGGGAGAGACCCAGTACTTC
v_call: TRBV9
clone_size: .
cdr3_length: 15
j_call: TRBJ2-5
d_call: TRBD2

cdr3_aa: CASRRQWDRGTYEQYF
cdr3_nt: TGCGCCAGCAGACGGCAATGGGACAGGGGAACCTACGAGCAATACTTC
v_call: TRBV5-1
clone_size: .
cdr3_length: 16
j_call: TRBJ2-7
d_call: TRBD1

cdr3_aa: CASTLTGPFNQPQHF
cdr3_nt: TGTGCCAGCACCCTGACAGGGCCATTCAATCAGCCCCAGCATTTT
v_call: TRBV28
clone_size: .
cdr3_length: 15
j_call: TRBJ1-5
d_call: TRBD1

cdr3_aa: CASSLNQGPDTQYF
cdr3_nt: TGTGCCAGCAGTTTAAATCAGGGCCCAGATACGCAGTATTTT
v_call: TRBV27
clone_size: few
cdr3_length: 14
j_call: TRBJ2-3
d_call: .

cdr3_aa: CASSPPRGVYNEQFF
cdr3_nt: TGTGCCAGCAGCCCTCCCCGCGGGGTCTACAATGAGCAGTTCTTC
v_call: TRBV5-4
clone_size: .
cdr3_length: 15
j_call: TRBJ2-1
d_call: .

cdr3_aa: CASSLAVATDTQYF
cdr3_nt: TGCGCCAGCAGCTTGGCAGTGGCCACAGATACGCAGTATTTT
v_call: TRBV5-1
clone_size: few
cdr3_length: 14
j_call: TRBJ2-3
d_call: .

cdr3_aa: CASSSGTSGGFDEQFF
cdr3_nt: TGTGCCAGCAGCTCCGGGACTAGCGGGGGGTTCGATGAGCAGTTCTTC
v_call: TRBV7-9
clone_size: .
cdr3_length: 16
j_call: TRBJ2-1
d_call: TRBD2

cdr3_aa: CSASTGGKETQYF
cdr3_nt: TGCAGTGCTAGCACAGGGGGTAAAGAGACCCAGTACTTC
v_call: TRBV20-1
clone_size: .
cdr3_length: 13
j_call: TRBJ2-5
d_call: TRBD1

cdr3_aa: CSAPLGGTDTQYF
cdr3_nt: TGCAGTGCTCCCCTGGGGGGCACAGATACGCAGTATTTT
v_call: TRBV20-1
clone_size: many
cdr3_length: 13
j_call: TRBJ2-3
d_call: .

cdr3_aa: CSVGPGQQDYEQYF
cdr3_nt: TGCAGCGTGGGCCCGGGACAGCAAGACTACGAGCAGTACTTC
v_call: TRBV29-1
clone_size: .
cdr3_length: 14
j_call: TRBJ2-7
d_call: TRBD1

cdr3_aa: CATLRTRNTGELFF
cdr3_nt: TGTGCGACCTTACGCACCCGGAACACCGGGGAGCTGTTTTTT
v_call: TRBV7-2
clone_size: .
cdr3_length: 14
j_call: TRBJ2-2
d_call: .

cdr3_aa: CASSLVRPSTRGARNEQFF
cdr3_nt: TGTGCCAGCAGCTTAGTGCGGCCCTCTACGAGGGGCGCCCGGAATGAGCAGTTCTTC
v_call: TRBV11-2
clone_size: .
cdr3_length: 19
j_call: TRBJ2-1
d_call: .

cdr3_aa: CASSQRENTGELFF
cdr3_nt: TGTGCCAGCAGCCAGCGGGAGAACACCGGGGAGCTGTTTTTT
v_call: TRBV3-1
clone_size: .
cdr3_length: 14
j_call: TRBJ2-2
d_call: .

cdr3_aa: CSARAANREQYF
cdr3_nt: TGCAGTGCTAGAGCAGCGAATCGCGAGCAGTACTTC
v_call: TRBV20-1
clone_size: .
cdr3_length: 12
j_call: TRBJ2-7
d_call: .

cdr3_aa: CASRRTGTSGSLGNTGELFF
cdr3_nt: TGTGCCAGCAGGCGGACAGGGACTAGCGGGAGTCTCGGGAACACCGGGGAGCTGTTTTTT
v_call: TRBV27
clone_size: .
cdr3_length: 20
j_call: TRBJ2-2
d_call: TRBD2